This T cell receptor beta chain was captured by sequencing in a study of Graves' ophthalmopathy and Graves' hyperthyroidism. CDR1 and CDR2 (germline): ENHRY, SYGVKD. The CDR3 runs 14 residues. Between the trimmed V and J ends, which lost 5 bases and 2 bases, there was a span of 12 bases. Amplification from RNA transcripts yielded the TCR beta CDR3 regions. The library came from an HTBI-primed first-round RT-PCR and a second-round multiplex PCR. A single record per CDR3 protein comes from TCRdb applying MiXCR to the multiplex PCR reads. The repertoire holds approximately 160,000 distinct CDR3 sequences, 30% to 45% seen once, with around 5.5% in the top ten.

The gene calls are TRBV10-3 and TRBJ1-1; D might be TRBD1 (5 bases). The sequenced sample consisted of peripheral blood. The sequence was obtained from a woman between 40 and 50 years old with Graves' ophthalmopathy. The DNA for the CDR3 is TGTGCCATCAGTAGAGACAGTTTAAACACTGAAGCTTTCTTT. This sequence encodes CAISRDSLNTEAFF.